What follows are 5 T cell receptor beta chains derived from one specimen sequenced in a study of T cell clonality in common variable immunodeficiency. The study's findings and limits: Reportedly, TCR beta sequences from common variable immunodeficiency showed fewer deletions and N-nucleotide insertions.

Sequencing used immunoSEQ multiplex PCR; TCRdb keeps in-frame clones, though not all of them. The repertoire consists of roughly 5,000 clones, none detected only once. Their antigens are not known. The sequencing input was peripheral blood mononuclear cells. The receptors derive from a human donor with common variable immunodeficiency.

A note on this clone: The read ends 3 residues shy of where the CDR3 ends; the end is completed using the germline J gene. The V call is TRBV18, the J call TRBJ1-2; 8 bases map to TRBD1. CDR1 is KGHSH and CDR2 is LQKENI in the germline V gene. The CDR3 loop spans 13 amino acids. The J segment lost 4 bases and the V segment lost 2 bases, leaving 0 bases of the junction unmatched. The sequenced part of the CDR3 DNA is TGTGCCAGCTCACCAGACAGGGGCTATGGC. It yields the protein CASSPDRGYG. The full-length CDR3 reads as CASSPDRGYGYTF.

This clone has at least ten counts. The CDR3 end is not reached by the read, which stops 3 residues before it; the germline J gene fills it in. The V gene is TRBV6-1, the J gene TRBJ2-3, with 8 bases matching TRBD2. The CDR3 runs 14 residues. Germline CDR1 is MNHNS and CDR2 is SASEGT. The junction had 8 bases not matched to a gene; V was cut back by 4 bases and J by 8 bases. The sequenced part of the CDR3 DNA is TGTGCCAGCAGTGCGGCGGGGGGAATAAGTACG. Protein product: CASSAAGGIST. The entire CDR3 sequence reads CASSAAGGISTQYF.

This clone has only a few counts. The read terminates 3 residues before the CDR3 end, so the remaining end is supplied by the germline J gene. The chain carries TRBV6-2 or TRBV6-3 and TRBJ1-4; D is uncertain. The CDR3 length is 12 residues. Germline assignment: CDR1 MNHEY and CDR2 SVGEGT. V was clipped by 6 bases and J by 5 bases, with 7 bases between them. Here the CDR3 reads CASRQQNEKLFF. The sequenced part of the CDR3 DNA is TGTGCCAGCAGACAGCAGAATGAAAAA.

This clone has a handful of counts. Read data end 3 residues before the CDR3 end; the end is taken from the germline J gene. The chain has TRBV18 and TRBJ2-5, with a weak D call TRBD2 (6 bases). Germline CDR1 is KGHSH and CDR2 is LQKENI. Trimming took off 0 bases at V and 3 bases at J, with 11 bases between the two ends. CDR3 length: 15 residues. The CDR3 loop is CASSPPRGGEETQYF. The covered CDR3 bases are TGTGCCAGCTCACCACCGAGGGGCGGGGAAGAGACC.

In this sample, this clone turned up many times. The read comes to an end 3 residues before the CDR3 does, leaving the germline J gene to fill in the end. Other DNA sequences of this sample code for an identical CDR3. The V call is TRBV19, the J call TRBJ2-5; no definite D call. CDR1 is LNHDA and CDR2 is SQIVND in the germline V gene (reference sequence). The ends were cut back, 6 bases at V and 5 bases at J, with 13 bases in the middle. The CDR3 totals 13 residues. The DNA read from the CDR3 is TGTGCCAGTAGCCCGGGTGTCGGTGAGACC. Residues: CASSPGVGET. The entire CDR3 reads CASSPGVGETQYF.